This TCR beta chain came from a study of glioma-infiltrating T cells. Study observations and caveats: Tissue-blood divergence was below expectation in non-neoplastic patients, above in gliomas. Very few CDR3 sequences were shared between tissue and blood.

Amplification of TCR alpha and beta CDR3 regions from RNA used iRepertoire nested multiplex PCR. For one-step reverse transcription and amplification, about 90-450 ng of tissue mRNA or PBMC total RNA was used. TCRdb fed the multiplex PCR reads into MiXCR, producing one record per CDR3 protein. This table has about 110,000 distinct CDR3 sequences, 20% to 25% appearing once. The germline CDR1 and CDR2 sequences are KGHSY and FQNENV. The CDR3 sequence is 15 residues long. On this clonotype: Its antigen remains unidentified. A much larger clone sits a single nucleotide away, making a read error possible.

The rearrangement joins TRBV16 to TRBJ1-5, with no clear D. Material for sequencing was glioma tissue, nonneoplastic brain tissue, or PBMCs (not recorded which). This receptor was identified in a human donor with low-grade glioma or glioblastoma, undergoing nonglioma brain surgery, or in good health (not recorded which). The CDR3 DNA is TGTGCCAGCAGCCGATCCACACGGGGTGGGCAGCACCAGCATTTT. It specifies CASSRSTRGGQHQHF.